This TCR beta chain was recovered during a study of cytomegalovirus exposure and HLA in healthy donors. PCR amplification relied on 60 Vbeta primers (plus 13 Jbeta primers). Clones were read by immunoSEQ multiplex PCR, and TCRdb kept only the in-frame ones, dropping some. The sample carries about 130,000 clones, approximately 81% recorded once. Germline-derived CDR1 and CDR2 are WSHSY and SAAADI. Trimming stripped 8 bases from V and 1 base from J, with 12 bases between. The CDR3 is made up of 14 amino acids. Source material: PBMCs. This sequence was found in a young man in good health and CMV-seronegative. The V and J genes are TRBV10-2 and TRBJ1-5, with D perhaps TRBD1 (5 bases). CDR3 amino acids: CASLGGQSNQPQHF. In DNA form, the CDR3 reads TGCGCCAGCCTCGGGGGTCAGAGCAATCAGCCCCAGCATTTT.